This T cell receptor (beta chain) was sequenced during a study of OX40 agonist ivuxolimab in advanced cancers. Method: immunoSEQ multiplex PCR; TCRdb's copy keeps in-frame clones and lacks some. The repertoire has over 50,000 clones, 92% of them found once; the top ten carry about a quarter. The CDR3 spans 14 residues. CDR1 and CDR2 from the germline V gene are MNHEY and SVGAGI. Trimming removed 0 bases at V and 8 bases at J, with 13 bases between. The specimen comprised CD4+ or CD8+ T cells sorted from blood, sampled in a trial of the OX40 agonist ivuxolimab. The chain carries TRBV6-5 and TRBJ1-1; D gene unclear. The sequence was obtained from an adult with an advanced solid tumor such as melanoma, head and neck, liver or kidney cancer. The CDR3 is CASSYSNGHWEAFF. Written as DNA, the CDR3 is TGTGCCAGCAGTTACTCCAATGGTCACTGGGAAGCTTTCTTT.